Shown below are 18 T cell receptor beta chains from a single sample sequenced in a study of early T cells in non-severe SARS-CoV-2 infection. TCRdb analysed the 5' RACE reads with MiXCR anew, one entry per CDR3 protein. The sample has some 77,000 distinct CDR3 sequences; around 5% are singletons. The sequencing here drew on whole blood, taken at baseline. Receptors were obtained from an adult who was a healthcare worker with PCR-confirmed SARS-CoV-2 infection or an uninfected control (not recorded which).

This clonotype appeared many times. This chain joins TRBV29-1 and TRBJ2-7; 8 nucleotides match TRBD2. CDR1 SQVTM and CDR2 ANQGSEA come from the germline V gene. The CDR3 has 14 amino acids. Trimming cost V 6 bases and J 0 bases; bases outside gene matches: 7. CDR3 protein: CSVREGGDSYEQYF. The CDR3 bases are TGCAGCGTCCGGGAGGGGGGGGACTCCTACGAGCAGTACTTC.

A remark on this clonotype: A much larger clone differs by one base, so this may be a read error. Since no conserved phenylalanine or tryptophan closes the CDR3, a read error is the likely cause. This chain links TRBV12-3 or TRBV12-4 with TRBJ2-5; D is possibly TRBD2 (5 bases). Between the trimmed V and J ends, which lost 6 bases and 2 bases, there was a span of 10 bases. The CDR3 runs to 13 residues. The CDR3 reads CASSSAAQETQYS. CDR3 DNA sequence: TGTGCCAGCAGCTCAGCGGCACAAGAGACCCAGTACTCC.

This clonotype was seen many times. The chain joins TRBV29-1 to TRBJ2-7; TRBD2 aligns across 8 bases. This CDR3 spans 12 amino acids. Germline trimming cut 8 bases from V and 2 bases from J; bases unmatched to any gene: 5. Germline CDR1 reads SQVTM; CDR2 reads ANQGSEA. CDR3 residues: CSTRTSTYEQYF. As DNA, the CDR3 is TGCAGCACTAGGACTAGCACCTACGAGCAGTACTTC.

This chain uses TRBV7-2 with TRBJ2-3, with D uncertain. The CDR3 consists of 14 residues. Trimming cost V 2 bases and J 4 bases, with 10 bases left between them. The germline V gene encodes CDR1 SGHTA and CDR2 FQGNSA. CDR3: CASSLSVSPDTQYF. The CDR3 DNA follows: TGTGCCAGCAGCTTATCCGTCAGCCCAGATACGCAGTATTTT. Looking up the rest from reference TRBV7-2 and TRBJ2-3 gives the full variable domain: GAGVSQSPSNKVTEKGKDVELRCDPISGHTALYWYRQSLGQGLEFLIYFQGNSAPDKSGLPSDRFSAERTGGSVSTLTIQRTQQEDSAVYLCASSLSVSPDTQYFGPGTRLTVL.

This clonotype was counted between two and nine times. The rearrangement uses TRBV6-6 and TRBJ2-5, with D perhaps being TRBD1 or TRBD2 (5 bases each). The V gene lost 0 bases and the J gene lost 2 bases, with 10 bases spanning the gap. CDR1 MNHNY and CDR2 SVGAGI come from the germline V gene (reference sequence). This CDR3 is built from 15 residues. The CDR3 DNA reads TGTGCCAGCAGTTACTCGACAGCGGCACAAGAGACCCAGTACTTC. Translated: CASSYSTAAQETQYF.

Ten or more counts support this clonotype. The genes are TRBV6-5 and TRBJ2-4; no reliable D call. V dropped 1 base and J dropped 6 bases, with 10 bases sitting between them. The CDR3 is 14 residues long. Germline CDR1 reads MNHEY; CDR2 reads SVGAGI. The DNA for the CDR3 is TGTGCCAGCAGTTACTTTCCCTCGGGAAACATTCAGTACTTC. Translating it yields CASSYFPSGNIQYF.

This clonotype was counted ten times or more. CDR3 DNA: TGCAGCGGCAATGGCCCGGGACATCAGTTCTTC. This sequence encodes CSGNGPGHQFF. The chain employs TRBV29-1 and TRBJ2-1, with D tentatively TRBD1 (6 bases). Looked up from germline, CDR1 is SQVTM and CDR2 is ANQGSEA. V shed 7 bases and J shed 13 bases, with 17 bases lying between them. This CDR3 has 11 residues.

This clonotype was found many times. The chain is built from TRBV6-6 and TRBJ2-1; TRBD2 matches 7 bases. The V gene's germline CDR1 is MNHNY and CDR2 SVGAGI (reference sequence). J was trimmed by 3 bases and V by 3 bases; bases with no gene match: 11. The CDR3 is 17 amino acids. The CDR3, as DNA: TGTGCCAGCAGTTATTCGGGAGGCGGGAGTATCTACAATGAGCAGTTCTTC. Translating gives CASSYSGGGSIYNEQFF.

This clonotype was seen ten or more times. The rearrangement uses TRBV20-1 and TRBJ1-3, with D possibly TRBD1 on 5 matching bases. The CDR3 is 15 amino acids. Germline V CDR1 and CDR2: DFQATT, SNEGSKA (reference sequence). V was cut by 1 base and J by 0 bases, with 10 bases left in between. The CDR3 DNA reads TGCAGTGCTAGAGGTTGGGGGTCCTCTGGAAACACCATATATTTT. Translated: CSARGWGSSGNTIYF.

The chain carries TRBV4-2 and TRBJ2-1, with 10 bases aligning to TRBD2. The germline V gene encodes CDR1 LGHNA and CDR2 YNFKEQ. The CDR3 consists of 13 residues. The junction had 8 bases not matched to a gene; V was cut back by 4 bases and J by 14 bases. CDR3: CASSPGTSEGKFF. CDR3 DNA: TGTGCCAGCAGCCCCGGGACTAGCGAGGGCAAGTTCTTC.

This clonotype was recorded at least ten times. This chain joins TRBV6-5 and TRBJ2-1; weak D call: TRBD2 (6 bases). CDR3 length: 14 amino acids. Germline CDR1 MNHEY, CDR2 SVGAGI. V gave up 7 bases and J gave up 3 bases, with 13 bases separating them. CDR3 region: CASKLGSGYNEQFF. In nucleotides, the CDR3 is TGTGCCAGCAAGTTGGGTAGCGGCTACAATGAGCAGTTCTTC.

There are many counts of this clonotype. The chain carries TRBV11-2 and TRBJ1-3; the D is unclear. The CDR3 is made up of 12 amino acids. Germline loops: CDR1 SGHAT, CDR2 FQNNGV. V was cut by 1 base and J by 3 bases, with 1 base left in between. As DNA, the CDR3 is TGTGCCAGCAGCTTAGGTGGAAACACCATATATTTT. This codes for CASSLGGNTIYF.

This clonotype showed up just a few times. The gene calls are TRBV30 and TRBJ1-1; TRBD1 is a possible D gene (6 bases). Germline values: CDR1 GTSNPN, CDR2 SVGIG (reference sequence). The CDR3 has 13 amino acids. Trimming took off 2 bases at V and 0 bases at J, with 7 bases between the two ends. DNA of the CDR3: TGTGCCTGGAGTACAGGGATGAACACTGAAGCTTTCTTT. Translated: CAWSTGMNTEAFF. The full variable domain, completed using reference TRBV30 and TRBJ1-1, is SQTIHQWPATLVQPVGSPLSLECTVEGTSNPNLYWYRQAAGRGLQLLFYSVGIGQISSEVPQNLSASRPQDRQFILSSKKLLLSDSGFYLCAWSTGMNTEAFFGQGTRLTVV.

This clonotype was found a few times. The rearrangement uses TRBV5-6 and TRBJ2-2, with a weak D call TRBD1 (6 bases). This CDR3 region has 15 residues. Germline CDR1 reads SGHDT; CDR2 reads YYEEEE. With 4 bases removed from V and 0 bases from J, the gap between germline ends came to 10 bases. The CDR3 here is CASSGGSTNTGELFF. The CDR3 coding sequence is TGTGCCAGCAGCGGGGGCTCCACGAACACCGGGGAGCTGTTTTTT.

The rearrangement links TRBV29-1 to TRBJ2-2, with D possibly being TRBD1 (6 bases). Germline CDR1 and CDR2: SQVTM and ANQGSEA. V shed 4 bases and J shed 2 bases, with 11 bases lying between them. The CDR3 is made up of 14 amino acids. The CDR3, as DNA: TGCAGCGTTGCTCGGGACACCAACACCGGGGAGCTGTTTTTT. It specifies CSVARDTNTGELFF.

This clonotype came up many times. The J gene is TRBJ2-3, the V gene TRBV28, with D possibly TRBD1 on 5 matching bases. This CDR3 spans 16 amino acids. V gave up 8 bases and J gave up 4 bases, with 22 bases separating them. CDR1 MDHEN and CDR2 SYDVKM come from the germline V gene. This CDR3 is CASAPQWQGIPDTQYF. The CDR3 DNA reads as TGTGCCAGCGCCCCTCAATGGCAGGGAATTCCAGATACGCAGTATTTT.

The V and J genes are TRBV19 and TRBJ1-5; maybe TRBD1 (5 bases). CDR1 is LNHDA and CDR2 is SQIVND in the germline V gene (reference sequence). CDR3 length equals 16 residues. Trimming left V 4 bases short and J 2 bases short, with 15 bases between. CDR3 DNA sequence: TGTGCCAGTAGTAGGGGGATACCGGCCCGCAATCAGCCCCAGCATTTT. Translating it yields CASSRGIPARNQPQHF.

The V gene is TRBV20-1, the J gene TRBJ1-2; D remains unclear. Germline V CDR1 and CDR2: DFQATT, SNEGSKA (reference sequence). CDR3 length equals 13 residues. V was shortened by 6 bases and J by 2 bases, with 13 bases between the two germline ends. CDR3 nucleotide sequence: TGCAGTGCGCCAATACTCGTGAACTATGGCTACACCTTC. This codes for CSAPILVNYGYTF.